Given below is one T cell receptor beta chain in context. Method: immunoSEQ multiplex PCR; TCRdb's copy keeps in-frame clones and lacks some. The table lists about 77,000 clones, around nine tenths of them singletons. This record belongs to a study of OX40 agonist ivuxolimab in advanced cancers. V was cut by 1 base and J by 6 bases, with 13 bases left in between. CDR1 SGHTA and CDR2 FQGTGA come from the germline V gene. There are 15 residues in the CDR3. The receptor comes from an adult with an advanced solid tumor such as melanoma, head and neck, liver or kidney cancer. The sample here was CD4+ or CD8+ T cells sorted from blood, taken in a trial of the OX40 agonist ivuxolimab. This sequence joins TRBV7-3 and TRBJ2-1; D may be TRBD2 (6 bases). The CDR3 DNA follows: TGTGCCAGCAGCTTAAACTTCGCGGGGTCCAATGAGCAGTTCTTC. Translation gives CASSLNFAGSNEQFF. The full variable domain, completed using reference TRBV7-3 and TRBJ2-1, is GAGVSQTPSNKVTEKGKYVELRCDPISGHTALYWYRQSLGQGPEFLIYFQGTGAADDSGLPNDRFFAVRPEGSVSTLKIQRTERGDSAVYLCASSLNFAGSNEQFFGPGTRLTVL.